This T cell receptor beta chain was identified in a study of response to subunit inactivated influenza vaccine. Each CDR3 protein is one row after TCRdb ran MiXCR on the RT-PCR reads. The data contain about 800,000 distinct CDR3 sequences, 21% of them seen just once; the ten biggest clones take up 10%. V lost 2 bases, J lost 5 bases, and 4 bases stayed unmatched. The CDR3 totals 16 residues. Sequencing used PBMCs from blood, obtained 4 to 6 days after vaccination. The sequence was obtained from a man in his forties or fifties who received an inactivated influenza vaccine. The chain couples TRBV12-3 or TRBV12-4 to TRBJ2-7, with 15 bases aligning to TRBD2. CDR3 coding DNA: TGTGCCAGCAGTTTATACGGGACTAGCGGGAGGAACGAGCAGTACTTC. It codes for CASSLYGTSGRNEQYF.